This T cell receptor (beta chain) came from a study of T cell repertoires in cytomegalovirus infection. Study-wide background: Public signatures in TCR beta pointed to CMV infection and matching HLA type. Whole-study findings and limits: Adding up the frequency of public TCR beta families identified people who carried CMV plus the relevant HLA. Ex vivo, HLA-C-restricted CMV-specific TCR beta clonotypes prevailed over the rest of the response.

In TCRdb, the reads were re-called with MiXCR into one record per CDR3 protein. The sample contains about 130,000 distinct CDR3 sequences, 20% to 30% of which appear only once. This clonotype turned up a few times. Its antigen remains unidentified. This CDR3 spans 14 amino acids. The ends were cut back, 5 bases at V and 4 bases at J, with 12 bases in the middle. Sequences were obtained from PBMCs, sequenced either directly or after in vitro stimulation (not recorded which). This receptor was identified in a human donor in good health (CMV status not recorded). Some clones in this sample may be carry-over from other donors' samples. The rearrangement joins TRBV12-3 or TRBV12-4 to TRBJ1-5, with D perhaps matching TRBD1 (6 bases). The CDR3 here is CASSPTGQNQPQHF. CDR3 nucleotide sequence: TGTGCCAGCAGTCCGACAGGCCAGAATCAGCCCCAGCATTTT.